One and the same sample provided the 7 T cell receptor beta chains below, sequenced in a study of cytomegalovirus exposure and HLA in healthy donors. Primers: 60 Vbeta forward and 13 Jbeta reverse. Profiled with immunoSEQ multiplex PCR; TCRdb holds only in-frame clones, not every one. The sample includes about 230,000 clones, over 70% of them seen just once. Material: PBMCs. The receptors were gathered from an older woman in good health and CMV-seropositive.

The chain employs TRBV5-5 and TRBJ2-3; D may be TRBD2 (6 bases). The germline gives CDR1 SGHKS, CDR2 YYEKEE (reference sequence). CDR3 size: 15 residues. Trimming removed 0 bases from V and 2 bases from J, with 10 bases in between. The CDR3 nucleotides read TGTGCCAGCAGCTTGGCCGCGGGGACCACAGATACGCAGTATTTT. Encoded protein: CASSLAAGTTDTQYF.

This clone turned up a few times. This rearrangement joins TRBV5-4 to TRBJ2-5; possibly TRBD1 for D (6 bases). V dropped 1 base and J dropped 1 base, with 11 bases sitting between them. Germline assignment: CDR1 SGHNT and CDR2 YYREEE (reference sequence). This CDR3 has 15 residues. CDR3 sequence reads: CASSLRRGGQETQYF. In nucleotides, the CDR3 is TGTGCCAGCAGCTTGAGGAGAGGGGGCCAAGAGACCCAGTACTTC. Variable domain in full (rest from reference TRBV5-4 and TRBJ2-5): ETGVTQSPTHLIKTRGQQVTLRCSSQSGHNTVSWYQQALGQGPQFIFQYYREEENGRGNFPPRFSGLQFPNYSSELNVNALELDDSALYLCASSLRRGGQETQYFGPGTRLLVL.

This rearrangement joins TRBV19 to TRBJ2-1, with 10 positions matching TRBD2. Germline CDR1 and CDR2: LNHDA and SQIVND (reference sequence). The V and J ends lost 5 bases and 7 bases, in that order; junction bases with no gene match: 8. This CDR3 is 15 amino acids long. CDR3 in amino acids: CASSEQRGGRNEQFF. The CDR3 bases are TGTGCCAGTAGTGAGCAGCGGGGGGGCCGGAATGAGCAGTTCTTC.

This clone turned up a few times. The rearrangement joins TRBV6-5 to TRBJ1-2, with unresolved D. V lost 6 bases, J lost 7 bases, and 18 bases lay in between. Germline V CDR1 and CDR2: MNHEY, SVGAGI. This CDR3 spans 14 amino acids. CDR3 sequence reads: CASRTPGLVSGYTF. CDR3 in DNA: TGTGCCAGCAGGACCCCGGGGTTGGTATCTGGCTACACCTTC.

The chain recombines TRBV28 with TRBJ2-1; 9 positions match TRBD2. In germline, CDR1 is MDHEN, CDR2 SYDVKM. This CDR3 has 14 amino acids. The V gene end was trimmed by 1 base and the J gene end by 10 bases; junction bases not matched to a gene: 5. This chain's CDR3 is CASSLFSGSGEQFF. CDR3 bases: TGTGCCAGCAGTTTATTTAGCGGGAGCGGCGAGCAGTTCTTC. Using reference TRBV28 and TRBJ2-1 for the parts outside the CDR3, the full variable domain is DVKVTQSSRYLVKRTGEKVFLECVQDMDHENMFWYRQDPGLGLRLIYFSYDVKMKEKGDIPEGYSVSREKKERFSLILESASTNQTSMYLCASSLFSGSGEQFFGPGTRLTVL.

As for this clone: The same CDR3 arises from other DNA sequences in this sample as well. The J gene is TRBJ2-5, the V gene TRBV7-3; no reliable D call. The CDR3 has 13 amino acids. Trimming pared 6 bases from V and 1 base from J, leaving 9 bases between. In germline, CDR1 is SGHTA, CDR2 FQGTGA. The CDR3 bases are TGTGCCAGCAGTCGCGGCGTCCAAGAGACCCAGTACTTC. Its protein product is CASSRGVQETQYF.

The V call is TRBV30, the J call TRBJ2-5; unclear D gene. The V end was cut by 2 bases, the J end by 1 base, with 8 bases between. The CDR3 runs 13 residues. CDR1 is GTSNPN and CDR2 is SVGIG in the germline V gene (reference sequence). The CDR3 reads CAWSSQSQETQYF. As DNA, the CDR3 is TGTGCCTGGAGTTCTCAGTCCCAAGAGACCCAGTACTTC.